This TCR beta chain was sequenced during a study of T cell responses to AZD1222 COVID-19 vaccine. Study observations and caveats: Clonal diversity may have been underestimated, and the donors were mostly white British, with more females than males. Baseline seropositivity occurred in only a handful of AZD1222 recipients. Unmutated variant regions are reportedly the target of nearly half of TCRs that are spike-specific. With two AZD1222 doses given, Spike-specific TCR breadth and depth both rose.

The table came from immunoSEQ multiplex PCR; TCRdb's copy has only in-frame clones and leaves some out. Of 150,000 to 170,000 clones listed, about 85% are singletons. A remark on this clone: Antigen: not known.

V lost 8 bases and J lost 1; bases outside the gene matches: 6. The CDR3 consists of 14 residues. Germline loops: CDR1 SNHLY, CDR2 FYNNEI. The material sequenced was peripheral blood, taken on day 0 of AZD1222 vaccination. This rearrangement joins TRBV2 to TRBJ2-5; 8 nucleotides match TRBD2. This TCR came from an adult in good health. The CDR3 DNA sequence: TGTGCCAGCTCGCCCGGACTAGCCCAAGAGACCCAGTACTTC. Translating gives CASSPGLAQETQYF.